This T cell receptor (beta chain) was captured in a study of blood T cell repertoires in COVID-19. The J segment lost 3 bases and the V segment lost 0 bases, leaving 3 bases of the junction unmatched. Germline lookup yields CDR1 SGHKS and CDR2 YYEKEE (reference sequence). The CDR3 consists of 14 residues. Sequencing used immunoSEQ multiplex PCR; TCRdb keeps in-frame clones, though not all of them. The table lists under 95,000 clones, approximately 86% of them singletons. The chain is built from TRBV5-5 and TRBJ2-7; 7 bases agree with TRBD2. This sequence originates from a woman older than 75 with acute or convalescent COVID-19. Sequenced: peripheral blood. The CDR3 protein is CASSLALADYEQYF. CDR3 nucleotide sequence: TGTGCCAGCAGCTTGGCCCTAGCGGACTACGAGCAGTACTTC.